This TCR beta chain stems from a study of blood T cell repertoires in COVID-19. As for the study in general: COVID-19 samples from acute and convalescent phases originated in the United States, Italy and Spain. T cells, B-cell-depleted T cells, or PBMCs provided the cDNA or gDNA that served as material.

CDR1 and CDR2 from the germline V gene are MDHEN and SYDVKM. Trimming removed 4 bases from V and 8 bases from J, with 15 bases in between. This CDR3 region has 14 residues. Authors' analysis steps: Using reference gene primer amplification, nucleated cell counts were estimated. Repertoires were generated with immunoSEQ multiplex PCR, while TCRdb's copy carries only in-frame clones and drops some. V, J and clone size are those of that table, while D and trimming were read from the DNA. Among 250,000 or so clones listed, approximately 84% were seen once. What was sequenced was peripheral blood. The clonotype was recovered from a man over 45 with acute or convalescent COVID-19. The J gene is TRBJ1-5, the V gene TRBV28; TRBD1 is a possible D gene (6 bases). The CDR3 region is CASSWYRVPKPQHF. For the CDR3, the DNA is TGTGCCAGCAGTTGGTACAGGGTACCGAAGCCCCAGCATTTT.